This T cell receptor (beta chain) was identified in a study of T cell responses to AZD1222 COVID-19 vaccine. Study-level findings and limits: Targets within unmutated variant regions were reportedly found for nearly half of spike-specific TCRs. Spike was spanned by vaccine-associated CD4 TCRs, which were dominant at 160-218 and 743-854.

The method was immunoSEQ multiplex PCR; TCRdb's version includes in-frame clones alone and lacks a portion of them. The sample yields 95,000 to 110,000 clones, approximately 90% seen once. Germline-derived CDR1 and CDR2 are MDHEN and SYDVKM. The CDR3 consists of 16 residues. J lost 0 bases, V lost 7 bases, and 8 bases had no gene match. Of note for this clone: Its matching antigen is unknown.

Pooled in the analysis were second doses at about 4 or about 12 weeks. The source is an adult who received the AZD1222 COVID-19 vaccine. The V gene is TRBV28, the J gene TRBJ2-1; 8 bases agree with TRBD2. The source material was peripheral blood, sampled 28 days after the second AZD1222 dose. The CDR3 region has the DNA TGTGCCAGCACCAGACTGGCGGGGGGCTCCTACAATGAGCAGTTCTTC. Translated: CASTRLAGGSYNEQFF.